The sequence of this T cell receptor (beta chain) was determined in a study of a mutant IDH1 vaccine in newly diagnosed glioma. Germline CDR1 and CDR2: MGHRA and YSYEKL. V lost 1 base and J lost 5, with 11 bases in between. This CDR3 contains 14 residues. Sequencing used immunoSEQ multiplex PCR; TCRdb keeps in-frame clones, though not all of them. The profile shows about 30,000 clones, more than 65% of them singletons. Indicated time point: baseline, week 1 (first vaccination visit). The treatment was: pre-vaccination baseline after standard-of-care therapy. The starting material was PBMCs, obtained from a glioma patient treated with radiotherapy, temozolomide or both. This receptor was obtained from a man aged 25-45 years with glioma. This chain joins TRBV4-1 and TRBJ1-1; D may be TRBD1 (5 bases). This chain's CDR3 is CASSQGVSGTEAFF. DNA of the CDR3: TGCGCCAGCAGCCAAGGAGTGTCAGGGACTGAAGCTTTCTTT.